The 22 T cell receptor beta chains listed next were all sequenced from one sample in a study of T cell responses to AZD1222 COVID-19 vaccine. Some clones are missing from TCRdb's copy, which holds only in-frame ones; the method was immunoSEQ multiplex PCR. The repertoire holds 90,000 to 120,000 clones, with roughly nine tenths as singletons. This specimen was peripheral blood, taken on day 0 of AZD1222 vaccination. All receptors derive from an adult in good health.

The gene calls are TRBV6-5 and TRBJ1-1, with no clear D. Looked up from germline, CDR1 is MNHEY and CDR2 is SVGAGI. The CDR3 loop spans 15 amino acids. V shed 2 bases and J shed 6 bases, with 16 bases lying between them. The CDR3 protein is CASSYKGIRVAEAFF. CDR3 coding DNA: TGTGCCAGCAGTTACAAAGGGATACGGGTTGCTGAAGCTTTCTTT.

The V and J genes are TRBV3-1 (or the pseudogene TRBV3-2) and TRBJ2-5; 14 bases align to TRBD2. The V gene end was trimmed by 0 bases and the J gene end by 4 bases; junction bases not matched to a gene: 4. CDR1 LGHDT and CDR2 YNNKEL come from the germline V gene (reference sequence). This CDR3 comprises 17 residues. The CDR3 loop reads CASSQDRGLAGGETQYF. The CDR3 coding sequence is TGTGCCAGCAGCCAAGATCGCGGACTAGCGGGAGGAGAGACCCAGTACTTC.

With respect to this clone: This sample also contains other DNA sequences that code for the same CDR3. The chain links TRBV18 to TRBJ2-5, with no clear D. Per the germline V gene, CDR1 is KGHSH and CDR2 is LQKENI. This CDR3 has 11 residues. Trimming took off 2 bases at V and 3 bases at J, with 1 base between the two ends. CDR3 sequence reads: CASSPEETQYF. CDR3 bases: TGTGCCAGCTCACCAGAAGAGACCCAGTACTTC. The complete variable domain, with remaining parts taken from reference TRBV18 and TRBJ2-5, reads NAGVMQNPRHLVRRRGQEARLRCSPMKGHSHVYWYRQLPEEGLKFMVYLQKENIIDESGMPKERFSAEFPKEGPSILRIQQVVRGDSAAYFCASSPEETQYFGPGTRLLVL.

The rearrangement joins TRBV2 to TRBJ2-1; either TRBD1 or TRBD2 may supply D (5 bases each). With 6 bases removed from V and 0 bases from J, the gap between germline ends came to 12 bases. The CDR3 has 15 residues. The germline V gene encodes CDR1 SNHLY and CDR2 FYNNEI. The CDR3 here is CASSRDDSSYNEQFF. The CDR3 DNA sequence: TGTGCCAGCAGCCGGGACGACAGCTCCTACAATGAGCAGTTCTTC. Supplemented by reference TRBV2 and TRBJ2-1, the full variable domain reads EPEVTQTPSHQVTQMGQEVILRCVPISNHLYFYWYRQILGQKVEFLVSFYNNEISEKSEIFDDQFSVERPDGSNFTLKIRSTKLEDSAMYFCASSRDDSSYNEQFFGPGTRLTVL.

CDR3 bases: TGTGCCAGCAGTTTTTCGTTTGGAAACACCATATATTTT. It yields the protein CASSFSFGNTIYF. V and J are TRBV27 and TRBJ1-3, with D unclear. V lost 3 bases and J 3 bases, leaving 6 bases between the germline ends. Germline V gene lookup returns CDR1 MNHEY and CDR2 SMNVEV (reference sequence). The CDR3 length is 13 residues.

V gene TRBV9 combines with J gene TRBJ2-1; TRBD2 matches at 16 bases. The CDR3 is made up of 15 amino acids. The V gene end was trimmed by 4 bases and the J gene end by 13 bases; junction bases not matched to a gene: 8. CDR1 is SGDLS, CDR2 YYNGEE, per germline. The CDR3 loop reads CASSPSGLAGGQQFF. Here the CDR3 DNA reads TGTGCCAGCAGCCCCTCGGGACTAGCGGGGGGGCAACAGTTCTTC.

V usage is TRBV19 and J usage is TRBJ1-2; a possible D gene is TRBD1 (5 bases). Germline CDR1 is LNHDA and CDR2 is SQIVND (reference sequence). V was trimmed by 6 bases and J by 3 bases, leaving 11 bases between them. The CDR3 covers 13 residues. This CDR3 reads CASSLTGHYGYTF. The CDR3 region has the DNA TGTGCCAGTAGCCTTACGGGACACTATGGCTACACCTTC.

This rearrangement joins TRBV6-6 to TRBJ2-2; perhaps TRBD1 as D (5 bases). CDR1 and CDR2 (germline): MNHNY, SVGAGI (reference sequence). V was pared by 8 bases and J by 0 bases, with 13 bases between. The CDR3 length is 15 residues. CDR3 coding DNA: TGTGCCAGCCTTTTTAGGGGAACGAACACCGGGGAGCTGTTTTTT. Protein: CASLFRGTNTGELFF.

A single count supports this clone. The V call is TRBV27, the J call TRBJ1-1; 7 nucleotides line up with TRBD1. Germline V gives CDR1 MNHEY, CDR2 SMNVEV (reference sequence). The CDR3 length is 14 residues. J was trimmed by 2 bases and V by 7 bases; bases with no gene match: 7. For the CDR3, the DNA is TGTGCCAGCACCCCAGGGACAGCCAACACTGAAGCTTTCTTT. Translated: CASTPGTANTEAFF.

This clone appeared once. The J gene is TRBJ1-4, the V gene TRBV4-1; the D is unclear. CDR3 length equals 17 residues. The germline V and J ends were trimmed by 3 bases and 7 bases, with 21 bases remaining between them. Germline V CDR1 and CDR2: MGHRA, YSYEKL. CDR3 DNA: TGCGCCAGCAGCCAGAAGGAGTTGATGGGAAGGAGTGAAAAACTGTTTTTT. It codes for CASSQKELMGRSEKLFF.

The chain joins TRBV2 to TRBJ1-5, with D uncertain. Per the germline V gene, CDR1 is SNHLY and CDR2 is FYNNEI. CDR3 length: 14 amino acids. Trimming cost V 4 bases and J 2 bases, with 9 bases left between them. Here the CDR3 reads CASSGESRNQPQHF. Written as DNA, the CDR3 is TGTGCCAGCAGTGGCGAGAGCCGCAATCAGCCCCAGCATTTT.

The J gene is TRBJ1-1, the V gene TRBV5-4; tentatively, D is TRBD1 (5 bases). Germline V gene lookup returns CDR1 SGHNT and CDR2 YYREEE (reference sequence). The CDR3 spans 14 residues. With 2 bases removed from V and 2 bases from J, the gap between germline ends came to 10 bases. The CDR3 spells CASSFDRGNTEAFF. CDR3 nucleotide sequence: TGTGCCAGCAGCTTTGACAGAGGAAACACTGAAGCTTTCTTT. The full variable domain, in which reference TRBV5-4 and TRBJ1-1 provide the parts outside the CDR3, is ETGVTQSPTHLIKTRGQQVTLRCSSQSGHNTVSWYQQALGQGPQFIFQYYREEENGRGNFPPRFSGLQFPNYSSELNVNALELDDSALYLCASSFDRGNTEAFFGQGTRLTVV.

Regarding this clone: The junction shows a germline mismatch at one end, possibly a read error. This chain connects TRBV5-5 to TRBJ2-2, with a possible D match to TRBD2 (6 bases). The CDR3 is 14 residues long. Germline V gene sequence: CDR1 SGHKS, CDR2 YYEKEE (reference sequence). CDR3: CASTLGLTTGELFF. The CDR3 DNA reads TGTGCCAGCACCTTGGGACTTACAACCGGGGAGCTGTTTTTT. The variable domain in full, with the rest retrieved from reference TRBV5-5 and TRBJ2-2, is DAGVTQSPTHLIKTRGQQVTLRCSPISGHKSVSWYQQVLGQGPQFIFQYYEKEERGRGNFPDRFSARQFPNYSSELNVNALLLGDSALYLCASTLGLTTGELFFGEGSRLTVL.

The chain carries TRBV5-1 and TRBJ2-7, with 8 bases matching TRBD1. Unmatched junction bases numbered 8, after V lost 4 bases and J lost 2 bases. The germline V gene encodes CDR1 SGHRS and CDR2 YFSETQ. The CDR3 is 15 residues long. For the CDR3, the DNA is TGCGCCAGCAGCCCGTGGGGACAGGAGCCCTACGAGCAGTACTTC. It yields the protein CASSPWGQEPYEQYF.

CDR3 sequence: CASRVQGDQPQHF. CDR3 nucleotides: TGTGCCAGTAGAGTACAGGGGGATCAGCCCCAGCATTTT. This chain uses TRBV28 with TRBJ1-5; TRBD1 agrees at 8 bases. There are 13 residues in the CDR3. V lost 9 bases, J lost 5 bases, and 6 bases stayed unmatched. The germline CDR1 and CDR2 sequences are MDHEN and SYDVKM.

The V and J genes are TRBV10-2 and TRBJ1-2, with a possible D match to TRBD1 (6 bases). From germline, CDR1 is WSHSY and CDR2 SAAADI. The V gene lost 2 bases and the J gene lost 1 base, with 8 bases spanning the gap. CDR3 length equals 14 residues. The CDR3 loop reads CASSEARGNYGYTF. The CDR3 nucleotides read TGCGCCAGCAGTGAGGCCAGGGGTAACTATGGCTACACCTTC.

This clone was seen a few times. The V and J genes are TRBV9 and TRBJ2-3; the D gene is possibly TRBD1 (5 bases). Germline V gene lookup returns CDR1 SGDLS and CDR2 YYNGEE. CDR3 length: 16 amino acids. V shed 0 bases and J shed 1 base, with 12 bases lying between them. CDR3 sequence reads: CASSVGWGRGTDTQYF. The CDR3 DNA follows: TGTGCCAGCAGCGTAGGTTGGGGCAGGGGCACAGATACGCAGTATTTT.

V and J are TRBV19 and TRBJ2-1, with a possible D match to TRBD2 (5 bases). Germline V gene lookup returns CDR1 LNHDA and CDR2 SQIVND (reference sequence). V was trimmed by 3 bases and J by 0 bases, leaving 9 bases between them. The length of the CDR3 is 15 residues. DNA of the CDR3: TGTGCCAGTAGTATCTCGGGGAGCTCCTACAATGAGCAGTTCTTC. The encoded protein is CASSISGSSYNEQFF.

The genes are TRBV19 and TRBJ1-1; no definite D call. Germline lookup yields CDR1 LNHDA and CDR2 SQIVND (reference sequence). Trimming took off 5 bases at V and 1 base at J, with 5 bases between the two ends. The CDR3 contains 12 residues. The CDR3 loop reads CASSWANTEAFF. Here the CDR3 DNA reads TGTGCCAGTAGTTGGGCGAACACTGAAGCTTTCTTT.

Regarding this clone: A junction end diverges from the germline sequence, so it may reflect a read error. The CDR3 bases are TGTGCTAGCAGGGCAATAGCGGGGGAGGGAAATGAGCAGTTCTTC. Translation gives CASRAIAGEGNEQFF. The chain uses TRBV7-7 and TRBJ2-1; 9 nucleotides line up with TRBD2. Germline CDR1 SSHAT, CDR2 FNYEAQ (reference sequence). CDR3 size: 15 residues.

The chain employs TRBV20-1 and TRBJ2-3; 11 nucleotides align to TRBD2. CDR1 is DFQATT, CDR2 SNEGSKA, per germline (reference sequence). CDR3 length equals 15 residues. Losses at the gene ends were 6 bases for V and 2 bases for J; bases not matched to a gene: 7. The CDR3 here is CSASTSGSITDTQYF. The DNA of the CDR3 is TGCAGTGCCAGTACTAGCGGGAGTATCACAGATACGCAGTATTTT.

This rearrangement joins TRBV7-2 to TRBJ1-6; D possibly corresponds to TRBD1 (6 bases). Germline V gene sequence: CDR1 SGHTA, CDR2 FQGNSA. V lost 4 bases to trimming and J lost 6 bases, with 10 bases between them. The CDR3 runs 14 residues. The CDR3 DNA reads as TGTGCCAGCAGCTGGCCGGACAGTAATTCACCCCTCCACTTT. This codes for CASSWPDSNSPLHF.